This entry lists 8 T cell receptor beta chains sequenced from one sample in a study of CD8+ T cells in alopecia areata. Isolated RNA was reverse transcribed into cDNA used as the sequencing template. The method was immunoSEQ multiplex PCR; TCRdb's version includes in-frame clones alone and lacks a portion of them. The sample has 140,000 to 150,000 clones, roughly 50% seen once. The material sequenced was CD4+ T cells sorted from blood. The receptors derive from a human donor with alopecia areata.

This clone turned up a few times. The chain is built from TRBV29-1 and TRBJ2-2; D is unclear. Germline-derived CDR1 and CDR2 are SQVTM and ANQGSEA. CDR3 size: 13 residues. Deletions cut 3 bases from V and 3 bases from J, with 8 bases between. The CDR3 reads CSVDDGYTGELFF. The CDR3 DNA reads as TGCAGCGTTGACGACGGATACACCGGGGAGCTGTTTTTT.

The chain has TRBV7-6 and TRBJ2-7; D unresolved. Germline-derived CDR1 and CDR2 are SGHVS and FNYEAQ. Trimming pared 0 bases from V and 5 bases from J, leaving 20 bases between. There are 17 residues in the CDR3. The CDR3 sequence is CASSLASTMIRANEQYF. The CDR3 DNA reads TGTGCCAGCAGCTTAGCGTCTACAATGATACGAGCGAACGAGCAGTACTTC.

J is TRBJ1-2 and V is TRBV4-1; D unclear. The CDR3 loop spans 15 amino acids. V was shortened by 3 bases and J by 0 bases, with 11 bases between the two germline ends. CDR1 and CDR2 from the germline V gene are MGHRA and YSYEKL. The DNA for the CDR3 is TGCGCCAGCAGCCAGCCGACCAGTGCTAACTATGGCTACACCTTC. It encodes CASSQPTSANYGYTF.

The CDR3 DNA is TGCAGCGTCCTGACAGGGAACTATGGCTACACCTTC. This encodes CSVLTGNYGYTF. The chain couples TRBV29-1 to TRBJ1-2, with 7 bases aligning to TRBD1. This CDR3 region has 12 residues. Germline CDR1 SQVTM, CDR2 ANQGSEA. Losses at the gene ends were 6 bases for V and 2 bases for J; bases not matched to a gene: 3.

This clone was counted between two and nine times. Here the CDR3 reads CSVELRRGGMGDTQYF. CDR3 sequence (DNA): TGCAGCGTTGAACTCCGTCGAGGCGGGATGGGGGATACGCAGTATTTT. This chain connects TRBV29-1 to TRBJ2-3; weak D call: TRBD2 (6 bases). CDR1 is SQVTM and CDR2 is ANQGSEA in the germline V gene. The CDR3 covers 16 residues. Trimming removed 2 bases at V and 6 bases at J, with 21 bases between.

This clone was picked up a small number of times. This rearrangement joins TRBV28 to TRBJ2-2, with 10 bases that match TRBD2. The CDR3 sequence is 16 residues long. V lost 7 bases, J lost 4 bases, and 9 bases stayed unmatched. Per germline, CDR1 MDHEN and CDR2 SYDVKM. CDR3 bases: TGTGCCAGCATCCCACGACTAGCGGGCGGCACCGGGGAGCTGTTTTTT. This translates into CASIPRLAGGTGELFF.

The V and J genes are TRBV20-1 and TRBJ2-5; D is uncertain. Germline CDR1 and CDR2: DFQATT and SNEGSKA (reference sequence). V was pared by 0 bases and J by 7 bases, with 3 bases between. The CDR3 has 10 residues. CDR3 nucleotide sequence: TGCAGTGCTAGAGATGGGACCCAGTACTTC. Amino acid sequence: CSARDGTQYF.

In DNA, the CDR3 is TGTGCCAGCAGTTTCAGACGAGGTACTAGCGGGAAAAACGAGCAGTACTTC. It codes for CASSFRRGTSGKNEQYF. V gene TRBV28 combines with J gene TRBJ2-7, with 10 bases fitting TRBD2. The V and J ends lost 3 bases and 5 bases, in that order; junction bases with no gene match: 13. Germline CDR1 is MDHEN and CDR2 is SYDVKM. This CDR3 is 17 amino acids long.